This T cell receptor (beta chain) was documented in a study of metastatic and nonmetastatic thyroid tumors. Turning to the study itself: Comparison of repertoires was carried out across blood and tumor or nodule tissue from malignant and benign thyroid patients.

No treatment of any kind had been given to any patient before thyroid surgery. Ten or more counts support this clone. Its antigen remains unknown. General study findings and limits: The study reportedly found significantly higher TCR beta diversity in malignant thyroid tumors than benign nodules, in blood and tumor.

The CDR3 length is 14 residues. Germline loops: CDR1 SGHVS, CDR2 FQNEAQ. In the original workflow: The study's classifier, a distant-metastasis tool for papillary thyroid cancer, was built using CDR3 differences across clinicopathological groups. TCRdb reprocessed the PCR reads via MiXCR. These V and J calls rely on TCRdb rather than the paper's analysis. The repertoire holds some 20,000 clones, with approximately 15% as singletons. The V call is TRBV7-8, the J call TRBJ2-1; perhaps TRBD2 as D (5 bases). This receptor was taken from a male donor with papillary thyroid cancer or a benign thyroid nodule (not recorded which). Some clones in this sample may be carry-over from other donors' samples. Input material: blood. The CDR3 DNA reads TGTCTCGTCGGGGAACAGAGCTCCTACAATGAGCAGTTCTTC. Amino acids: CLVGEQSSYNEQFF.